These T cell receptor beta chains were read from a single sample in a study of beta chain features in type 1 diabetes. Generated by immunoSEQ multiplex PCR, the TCRdb table keeps only in-frame clones and is missing some. This table has approximately 160,000 clones, about a tenth appearing once. Sample: central memory CD4+ T cells from blood. The receptors were sampled from a man aged 30 to 39 with type 1 diabetes. CDR3s include the opening cysteine and the closing phenylalanine or tryptophan. Each record gives: J gene, D gene, V gene, clone size, CDR3 DNA, CDR3 protein. D genes are given only for firm matches. Not every row has a clone size; where given, it reads once, few, many or a size class.

TRBJ2-7	TRBD2	TRBV6-1	once	TGTGCCAGCGGGAGTCCTAGCGGCTCCTACGAGCAGTACTTC	CASGSPSGSYEQYF
TRBJ1-5	TRBD1	TRBV18	few	TGTGCCAGCTCACTGGGACAGGTCCTCAATCAGCCCCAGCATTTT	CASSLGQVLNQPQHF
TRBJ1-2	-	TRBV6-6	-	TGTGCCAGCAGTCTGGCAGGGAATAACTATGGCTACACCTTC	CASSLAGNNYGYTF
TRBJ2-2	-	TRBV30	-	TGTGCCTGGAGTGCAAGCAGGGGCACCGGGGAGCTGTTTTTT	CAWSASRGTGELFF
TRBJ2-1	-	TRBV29-1	-	TGCAGCTTGGAGTTCTACAATGAGCAGTTCTTC	CSLEFYNEQFF
TRBJ2-7	TRBD1	TRBV15	-	TGTGCCACCAGCAGAGCCACAGGGGGCGAGCAGTACTTC	CATSRATGGEQYF
TRBJ2-2	-	TRBV6-6	-	TGTGCCAGCCGGGACTCAGACACCGGGGAGCTGTTTTTT	CASRDSDTGELFF
TRBJ2-3	-	TRBV11-2	few	TGTGCCAGCAGCTTTAGGACTAGCACAGATACGCAGTATTTT	CASSFRTSTDTQYF
TRBJ2-1	TRBD1	TRBV11-2	-	TGTGCCAGCACTCCGGGACAGGGATCAATATACGGCAATGAGCAGTTCTTC	CASTPGQGSIYGNEQFF
TRBJ1-4	-	TRBV15	few	TGTGCCACCAGCAGAGAGGGAGCGGCTAATGAAAAACTGTTTTTT	CATSREGAANEKLFF
TRBJ2-7	TRBD1	TRBV18	-	TGTGCCAGCGGCCGGGACAGGGGGACCTACGAGCAGTACTTC	CASGRDRGTYEQYF
TRBJ1-1	-	TRBV28	-	TGTGCCAGCAGTTTAGGGCACAGAGAAGCTTTCTTT	CASSLGHREAFF
TRBJ2-7	-	TRBV29-1	few	TGCAGCGGGAGCCGGGACTCCTACGAGCAGTACTTC	CSGSRDSYEQYF
TRBJ2-3	-	TRBV6-6	-	TGTGCCAGCAGTTATTTGTCTATCGAAACAGATACGCAGTATTTT	CASSYLSIETDTQYF
TRBJ2-7	-	TRBV5-1	-	TGCGCCAGCAGGCACGAGGGGGACATCTATACCTACGAGCAGTACTTC	CASRHEGDIYTYEQYF
TRBJ1-2	-	TRBV6-1	few	TGTGCCAGCAGTGAAAGTGCAGGGTACTATGGCTACACCTTC	CASSESAGYYGYTF
TRBJ2-3	TRBD2	TRBV11-2	few	TGTGCCAGCAGCTTAGGGCTAGCGGGAGATTATTCAGATACGCAGTATTTT	CASSLGLAGDYSDTQYF
TRBJ2-4	-	TRBV5-1	few	TGCGCCAGCAGCTTGGATGCGGGAGCCAAAAACATTCAGTACTTC	CASSLDAGAKNIQYF
TRBJ2-5	-	TRBV5-6	few	TGTGCCAGCAGCTTGGGACAGGTCCGTTCGGAGACCCAGTACTTC	CASSLGQVRSETQYF
TRBJ1-2	TRBD1	TRBV9	few	TGTGCCAGCAGCTCAAGGGAGGGGGACAGGGGGCGCGGGAAAGGCTACACCTTC	CASSSREGDRGRGKGYTF
TRBJ1-5	-	TRBV6-5	-	TGTGCCAGCAGTTACGGCCAGGGGCGAAATCAGCCCCAGCATTTT	CASSYGQGRNQPQHF
TRBJ2-5	-	TRBV7-8	-	TGTGCCAGCAGCTTAGGGACAAACCAAGAGACCCAGTACTTC	CASSLGTNQETQYF
TRBJ1-1	-	TRBV27	few	TGTGCCAGCAGTTTAAATATGAACACTGAAGCTTTCTTT	CASSLNMNTEAFF
TRBJ1-4	TRBD1	TRBV5-1	-	TGCGCCAGCAGCTTGGGGACCACAGGGGCTTATGAAAAACTGTTTTTT	CASSLGTTGAYEKLFF
TRBJ1-2	-	TRBV29-1	few	TGCAGCGTTGGAGGGTGGGGCTATGGCTACACCTTC	CSVGGWGYGYTF
TRBJ2-1	-	TRBV2	few	TGTGCCAGCAGTATCAGGGACAATGAGCAGTTCTTC	CASSIRDNEQFF
TRBJ1-1	-	TRBV19	-	TGTGCCAGTAGTCAACTACAGGGAACTGAAGCTTTCTTT	CASSQLQGTEAFF
TRBJ2-7	TRBD2	TRBV28	few	TGTGCCAGCAGTTTAGGTGCGGGGGGACGGACTTACGAGCAGTACTTC	CASSLGAGGRTYEQYF
TRBJ2-7	-	TRBV4-3	few	TGCGCCAGCAGCCAAACGGTCGCATCCTACGAGCAGTACTTC	CASSQTVASYEQYF
TRBJ1-3	-	TRBV2	few	TGTGCCAGCAGAGCCGAAGGAAACACCATATATTTT	CASRAEGNTIYF
TRBJ2-7	-	TRBV25-1	-	TGTGCCAGCAGTGAATATCCCCCGTACGAGCAGTACTTC	CASSEYPPYEQYF
TRBJ2-7	-	TRBV25-1	-	TGTGCCAGCAGTGGAGATGCGGGCGGATCCTACGAGCAGTACTTC	CASSGDAGGSYEQYF
TRBJ2-2	-	TRBV7-2	few	TGTGCCAGCAGCTTATACAGGGACGCCGGGGAGCTGTTTTTT	CASSLYRDAGELFF
TRBJ2-3	TRBD2	TRBV7-2	few	TGTGCCAGCAGCTCTAAATTCCTAGCGGGAGAGGCAGATACGCAGTATTTT	CASSSKFLAGEADTQYF
TRBJ2-5	-	TRBV29-1	few	TGCAGCGTTGAAGTCCCCGGTGGTCGAGCGGGAGAGACCCAGTACTTC	CSVEVPGGRAGETQYF
TRBJ2-7	-	TRBV10-3	few	TGTGCCATCAGTGAAGGGGACCGACAGGTAACCTTC	CAISEGDRQVTF
TRBJ2-1	TRBD2	TRBV29-1	few	TGCAGCGTCGTTATGCTAGCGGGAGTAAGCTCCTACAATGAGCAGTTCTTC	CSVVMLAGVSSYNEQFF
TRBJ2-5	TRBD1	TRBV2	few	TGTGCCAGCAGTCCCGACAGGGGCGAGAAGACCCAGTACTTC	CASSPDRGEKTQYF
TRBJ2-7	-	TRBV4-2	few	TGTGCCAGCAGCCTAACGGGAATCTCCTACGAGCAGTACTTC	CASSLTGISYEQYF
TRBJ1-2	TRBD1	TRBV2	few	TGTGCCAGCACCCTAGACAGGGTATCCGGCTACACCTTC	CASTLDRVSGYTF
TRBJ2-7	-	TRBV7-9	few	TGTGCCAGCAGCTTAATTGCGGAAAGATCCTACGAGCAGTACTTC	CASSLIAERSYEQYF
TRBJ1-5	-	TRBV29-1	-	TGCAGCGCGGGGGGCGGCAATCAGCCCCAGCATTTT	CSAGGGNQPQHF